This T cell receptor (beta chain) was sequenced for a study of shared clonotypes between healthy human individuals. The study's findings and limits: Some naive CD4 clonotypes, 4.5% to 5.5%, turned up in common across a handful of donors. At large depth, rarefaction still showed sorted-subset sequencing to be incomplete.

The data were produced by immunoSEQ multiplex PCR, yet TCRdb's version contains in-frame clones alone and is incomplete. This table has over a million clones, 75% appearing once. J gave up 6 bases and V 4 bases, and 6 bases lay outside the gene matches. The CDR3 contains 15 residues. Per the germline V gene, CDR1 is SGHRS and CDR2 is YFSETQ. Points on this clone: Its antigen is as yet unknown.

The chain couples TRBV5-1 to TRBJ2-2; 10 bases fit TRBD2. Sample: memory CD4+ T cells sorted from blood. Subset meaning: CD45RA-negative fraction. This clonotype was sampled from a man aged 18 to 29 in good health. The CDR3: CASSLGTSAPGELFF. The DNA for the CDR3 is TGCGCCAGCAGCCTCGGGACTAGCGCCCCCGGGGAGCTGTTTTTT.